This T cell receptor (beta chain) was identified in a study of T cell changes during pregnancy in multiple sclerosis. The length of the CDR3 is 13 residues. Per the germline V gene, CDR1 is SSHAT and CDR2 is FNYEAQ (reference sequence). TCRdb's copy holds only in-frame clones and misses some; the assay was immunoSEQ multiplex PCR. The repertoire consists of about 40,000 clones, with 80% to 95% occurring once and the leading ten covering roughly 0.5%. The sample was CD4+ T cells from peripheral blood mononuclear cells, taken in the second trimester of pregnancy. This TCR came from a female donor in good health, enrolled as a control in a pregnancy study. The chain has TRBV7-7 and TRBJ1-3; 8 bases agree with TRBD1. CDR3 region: CASSTGDGDTIYF. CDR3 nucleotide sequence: TGTGCTAGCTCGACAGGGGACGGCGACACCATATATTTT.